This T cell receptor (beta chain) was retrieved from a study of cytomegalovirus exposure and HLA in healthy donors. Study in general: Sequencing of about 179 million T cells in an earlier analysis found 100 million or so unique TCR beta sequences. Roughly 86 million unique TCRs from HLA-typed donors made up an early data release.

PCR involved 60 Vbeta and 13 Jbeta primers. TCRdb keeps only in-frame clones here, not all; method: immunoSEQ multiplex PCR. The profile covers some 200,000 clones, with 60% to 80% appearing a single time and about 3.4% taken by the ten largest. This clone was detected only a few times. There are 16 residues in the CDR3. J gave up 2 bases and V 0 bases, and 1 base lay outside the gene matches. The germline CDR1 and CDR2 sequences are KGHSH and LQKENI. The chain joins TRBV18 to TRBJ2-3; 11 bases fit TRBD2. Sequenced material: PBMCs. This clonotype was obtained from a female donor in good health and CMV-seronegative. The DNA for the CDR3 is TGTGCCAGCTCACCACCTAGCGGGAGGGCCACAGATACGCAGTATTTT. It encodes CASSPPSGRATDTQYF.